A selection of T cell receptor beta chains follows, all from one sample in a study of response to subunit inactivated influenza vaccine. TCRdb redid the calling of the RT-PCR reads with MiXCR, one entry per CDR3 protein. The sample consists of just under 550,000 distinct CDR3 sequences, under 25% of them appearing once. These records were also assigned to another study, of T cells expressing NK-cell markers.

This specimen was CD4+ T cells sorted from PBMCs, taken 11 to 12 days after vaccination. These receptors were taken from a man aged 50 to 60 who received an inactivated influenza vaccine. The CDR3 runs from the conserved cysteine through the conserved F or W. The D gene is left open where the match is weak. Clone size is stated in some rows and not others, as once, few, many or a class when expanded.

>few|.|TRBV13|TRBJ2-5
CASSLRGTLETQYF
TGTGCCAGCAGCTTAAGGGGAACACTAGAGACCCAGTACTTC
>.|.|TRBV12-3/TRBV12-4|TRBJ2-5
CASSSGGLWETQYF
TGTGCCAGCAGTTCCGGGGGGCTATGGGAGACCCAGTACTTC
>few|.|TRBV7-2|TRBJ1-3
CASSFEGTTIYF
TGTGCCAGCAGCTTTGAGGGCACCACCATATATTTT
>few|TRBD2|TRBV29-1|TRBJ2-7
CSVGIAGGPHEQYF
TGCAGCGTTGGAATAGCGGGAGGGCCCCACGAGCAGTACTTC
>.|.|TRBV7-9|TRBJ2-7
CASSLEGGLGYEQYF
TGTGCCAGCAGCCTAGAGGGGGGACTGGGGTACGAGCAGTACTTC
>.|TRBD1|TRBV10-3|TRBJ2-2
CAISDLETGAGELFF
TGTGCCATCAGTGACTTGGAGACAGGGGCCGGGGAGCTGTTTTTT
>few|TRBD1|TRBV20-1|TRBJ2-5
CSARDMAQGGETQYF
TGCAGTGCTAGAGATATGGCACAGGGGGGCGAGACCCAGTACTTC
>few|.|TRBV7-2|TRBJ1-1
CASSRGVGVAFF
TGTGCCAGCAGCCGGGGGGTGGGTGTCGCTTTCTTT
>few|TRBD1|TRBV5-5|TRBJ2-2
CASSLTGERTGELFF
TGTGCCAGCAGTTTGACAGGGGAGAGAACCGGGGAGCTGTTTTTT
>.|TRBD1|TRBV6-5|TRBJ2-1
CASSYSPTGGHEQFF
TGTGCCAGCAGTTACTCTCCCACAGGGGGCCATGAGCAGTTCTTC
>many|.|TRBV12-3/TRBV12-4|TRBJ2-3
CASRTASTDTQYF
TGTGCCAGCAGGACAGCTAGCACAGATACGCAGTATTTT
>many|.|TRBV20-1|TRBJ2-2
CSARDYRAANTGELFF
TGCAGTGCTAGAGATTATCGCGCAGCGAACACCGGGGAGCTGTTTTTT
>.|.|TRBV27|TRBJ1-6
CASSLIVGGRGSPLHF
TGTGCCAGCAGTTTAATTGTAGGGGGGCGCGGTTCACCCCTCCACTTT
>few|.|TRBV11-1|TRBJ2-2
CASSLALGNTGELFF
TGTGCCAGCAGCTTAGCGCTGGGGAACACCGGGGAGCTGTTTTTT
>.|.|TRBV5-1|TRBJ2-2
CASRRLSNTGELFF
TGCGCCAGCAGAAGACTATCAAACACCGGGGAGCTGTTTTTT
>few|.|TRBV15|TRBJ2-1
CATSLDKSSYNEQFF
TGTGCCACCAGCCTAGACAAGAGCTCCTACAATGAGCAGTTCTTC
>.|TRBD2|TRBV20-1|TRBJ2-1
CSAFGGTSGIVNEQFF
TGCAGTGCTTTCGGCGGGACTAGCGGGATAGTCAATGAGCAGTTCTTC
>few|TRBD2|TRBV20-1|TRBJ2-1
CSARSTSGSRNEQFF
TGCAGTGCTAGATCAACTAGCGGGAGTAGGAATGAGCAGTTCTTC
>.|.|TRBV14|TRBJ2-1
CASSQGPNEQFF
TGTGCCAGCAGCCAAGGTCCCAATGAGCAGTTCTTC
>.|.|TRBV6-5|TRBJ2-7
CASSWRPVGRSSYEQYF
TGTGCCAGCAGTTGGCGGCCGGTGGGTCGAAGCTCCTACGAGCAGTACTTC
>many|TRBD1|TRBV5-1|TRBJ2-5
CASSLFGQEETQYF
TGCGCCAGCAGCCTCTTCGGACAGGAAGAGACCCAGTACTTC
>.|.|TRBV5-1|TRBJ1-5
CASSLAGPRGNQPQHF
TGCGCCAGCAGCTTGGCCGGTCCCCGGGGCAATCAGCCCCAGCATTTT
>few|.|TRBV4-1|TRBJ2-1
CASSQDIGLAQNEQFF
TGCGCCAGCAGCCAAGACATCGGCCTAGCGCAAAATGAGCAGTTCTTC
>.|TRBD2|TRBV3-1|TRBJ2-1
CASSQEMTSGNNEQFF
TGTGCCAGCAGCCAAGAGATGACTAGCGGGAACAATGAGCAGTTCTTC
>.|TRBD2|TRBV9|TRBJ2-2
CASSALAGVSGELFF
TGTGCCAGCAGCGCACTAGCGGGAGTCTCCGGGGAGCTGTTTTTT
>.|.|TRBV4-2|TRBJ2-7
CASSQESGRYEQYF
TGTGCCAGCAGCCAAGAGTCGGGGCGCTACGAGCAGTACTTC
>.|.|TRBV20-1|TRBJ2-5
CSASPGGAQYF
TGCAGTGCTAGCCCAGGAGGGGCCCAGTACTTC
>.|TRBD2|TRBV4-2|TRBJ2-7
CASSQERERYHEQYF
TGTGCCAGCAGCCAAGAGCGGGAGCGATACCACGAGCAGTACTTC
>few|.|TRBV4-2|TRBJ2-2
CASSQDHPNGELFF
TGTGCCAGCAGCCAAGATCATCCGAACGGGGAGCTGTTTTTT
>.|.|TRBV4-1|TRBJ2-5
CASSQAGTQIQETQYF
TGCGCCAGCAGCCAAGCCGGGACACAAATCCAAGAGACCCAGTACTTC
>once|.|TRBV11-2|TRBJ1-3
CASSFQGTWDGYSGNTIYF
TGTGCCAGCAGCTTTCAGGGTACGTGGGACGGATACTCTGGAAACACCATATATTTT
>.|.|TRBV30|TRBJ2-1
CACKRGPGSNEQFF
TGTGCCTGCAAACGGGGCCCCGGGAGCAATGAGCAGTTCTTC
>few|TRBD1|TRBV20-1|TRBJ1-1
CSASGTGPNTEAFF
TGCAGTGCCAGCGGGACAGGGCCGAACACTGAAGCTTTCTTT
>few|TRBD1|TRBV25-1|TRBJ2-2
CASREGQRNTGELFF
TGTGCCAGCAGAGAGGGACAGCGGAACACCGGGGAGCTGTTTTTT
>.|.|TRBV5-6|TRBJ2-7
CASSLVAGSGEQYF
TGTGCCAGCAGCTTGGTTGCAGGGTCCGGCGAGCAGTACTTC
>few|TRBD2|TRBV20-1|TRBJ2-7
CSARDLAGAYEQYF
TGCAGTGCTAGAGATCTAGCGGGGGCCTACGAGCAGTACTTC
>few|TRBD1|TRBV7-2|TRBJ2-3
CASSLNQGATDTQYF
TGTGCCAGCAGCTTAAATCAGGGGGCCACAGATACGCAGTATTTT
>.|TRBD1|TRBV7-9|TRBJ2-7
CASSQPGQGVYEQYF
TGTGCCAGCAGCCAACCGGGACAGGGTGTTTACGAGCAGTACTTC
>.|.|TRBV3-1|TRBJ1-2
CASSQERQGYTF
TGTGCCAGCAGCCAAGAACGACAGGGCTACACCTTC